A single sample is the source of the 16 T cell receptor beta chains below, sequenced in a study of blood T cell repertoires in COVID-19 (dated by TCRdb to the early 2020s). Library method: the immunoSEQ multiplex PCR assay. Not all clones reach the TCRdb copy of this immuneACCESS table, which keeps in-frame sequences only. Checked studies attribute under half of the gap to unresolved V genes and leave the rest unexplained. This sample lists under 200,000 clones; 65% to 85% were detected once. Clones ranked in the top ten supply around 2.4% of the sample. The sequencing input was peripheral blood. These receptors all come from a human donor with acute or convalescent COVID-19. The donor label of this sample is uncertain.

V is TRBV18 and J is TRBJ2-7; TRBD1 aligns across 8 bases. Germline loops: CDR1 KGHSH, CDR2 LQKENI. Trimming cost V 5 bases and J 3 bases; bases outside gene matches: 9. This CDR3 comprises 15 residues. The CDR3 DNA sequence: TGTGCCAGCTCATCAGGACAGGGCGTAATCTACGAGCAGTACTTC. It is translated as CASSSGQGVIYEQYF.

V usage is TRBV25-1 and J usage is TRBJ1-2; possibly TRBD1 for D (5 bases). Germline-derived CDR1 and CDR2 are MGHDK and SYGVNS. The CDR3 spans 15 residues. V was pared by 1 base and J by 5 bases, with 14 bases between. The CDR3 coding sequence is TGTGCCAGCAGTGAATGGGGCGGAAAACCTTATGGCTACACCTTC. It is translated as CASSEWGGKPYGYTF.

The genes are TRBV5-4 and TRBJ1-2, with 10 bases that match TRBD1. Unmatched junction bases numbered 8, after V lost 4 bases and J lost 5 bases. Per germline, CDR1 SGHNT and CDR2 YYREEE (reference sequence). The CDR3 loop spans 15 amino acids. In nucleotides, the CDR3 is TGTGCCAGCAGCATAGACAGGGGGCTGAATTATGGCTACACCTTC. Encoded protein: CASSIDRGLNYGYTF.

CDR3 nucleotides: TGTGCCAGTACCGTATCCCCCTCTGGGGCCAACGTCCTGACTTTC. Translated: CASTVSPSGANVLTF. V and J are TRBV19 and TRBJ2-6; D is unclear. In germline, CDR1 is LNHDA, CDR2 SQIVND (reference sequence). V was trimmed by 7 bases and J by 0 bases, leaving 10 bases between them. The CDR3 consists of 15 residues. Together with reference TRBV19 and TRBJ2-6, the CDR3 gives the full variable domain: DGGITQSPKYLFRKEGQNVTLSCEQNLNHDAMYWYRQDPGQGLRLIYYSQIVNDFQKGDIAEGYSVSREKKESFPLTVTSAQKNPTAFYLCASTVSPSGANVLTFGAGSRLTVL.

CDR3 sequence reads: CASSPRDIYEQYF. DNA of the CDR3: TGTGCCAGCTCACCACGGGACATCTACGAGCAGTACTTC. The V call is TRBV18, the J call TRBJ2-7; D is perhaps TRBD1 (6 bases). Germline V gives CDR1 KGHSH, CDR2 LQKENI. V lost 1 base and J 3 bases, leaving 7 bases between the germline ends. The CDR3 has 13 residues.

This rearrangement joins TRBV28 to TRBJ1-1; 8 bases match TRBD1. Germline CDR1 and CDR2: MDHEN and SYDVKM. Trimming took 3 bases from V and 5 from J; bases not matched to a gene: 5. The CDR3 contains 14 residues. The CDR3 sequence is CASSFTGGITEAFF. The CDR3 DNA follows: TGTGCCAGCAGTTTCACAGGGGGGATAACTGAAGCTTTCTTT.

The chain combines TRBV19 with TRBJ2-7; 7 bases are a match to TRBD1. This CDR3 has 13 residues. V dropped 5 bases and J dropped 7; count of bases not matched to a gene: 8. Germline V gene lookup returns CDR1 LNHDA and CDR2 SQIVND (reference sequence). The DNA of the CDR3 is TGTGCCAGTAGTCCCGAGGGGGCGAGGGAGCAGTACTTC. Translation: CASSPEGAREQYF.

The chain recombines TRBV27 with TRBJ2-3; TRBD1 matches at 7 bases. The ends lost 7 bases at V and 2 bases at J; junction bases unmatched: 15. The CDR3 length is 17 residues. Germline assignment: CDR1 MNHEY and CDR2 SMNVEV (reference sequence). The CDR3: CASTLNSPGQITDTQYF. The CDR3 DNA is TGTGCCAGCACCTTAAACTCTCCGGGACAGATCACAGATACGCAGTATTTT.

This chain links TRBV2 with TRBJ2-7; 8 nucleotides align to TRBD1. Germline CDR1 is SNHLY and CDR2 is FYNNEI. The junction had 6 bases not matched to a gene; V was cut back by 6 bases and J by 2 bases. The CDR3 loop spans 14 amino acids. CDR3 coding DNA: TGTGCCAGCAGATGGACAGGGAGTACCTACGAGCAGTACTTC. Its protein is CASRWTGSTYEQYF.

This chain connects TRBV30 to TRBJ1-4, with D uncertain. The CDR3 spans 14 residues. From germline, CDR1 is GTSNPN and CDR2 SVGIG (reference sequence). V lost 3 bases, J lost 3 bases, and 11 bases lay in between. In DNA form, the CDR3 reads TGTGCCTGGAGCTCTAGGCGGTCTAATGAAAAACTGTTTTTT. This gives the protein CAWSSRRSNEKLFF.

V gene TRBV6-6 combines with J gene TRBJ2-6, with 10 nucleotides matching TRBD1. The junction had 7 bases not matched to a gene; V was cut back by 7 bases and J by 4 bases. Germline V gene sequence: CDR1 MNHNY, CDR2 SVGAGI (reference sequence). The CDR3 consists of 16 residues. CDR3 nucleotides: TGTGCCAGCACCGGGACAGGGGCCTCCGGGGCCAACGTCCTGACTTTC. Amino acids: CASTGTGASGANVLTF.

The chain is built from TRBV5-1 and TRBJ1-4; TRBD1 matches at 10 bases. The V gene end was trimmed by 7 bases and the J gene end by 2 bases; junction bases not matched to a gene: 5. This CDR3 spans 15 amino acids. Germline CDR1 SGHRS, CDR2 YFSETQ. The CDR3 is CASGTGASTNEKLFF. CDR3 nucleotides: TGCGCCAGCGGGACAGGGGCTTCGACTAATGAAAAACTGTTTTTT. The full variable domain, with the rest looked up from reference TRBV5-1 and TRBJ1-4, is KAGVTQTPRYLIKTRGQQVTLSCSPISGHRSVSWYQQTPGQGLQFLFEYFSETQRNKGNFPGRFSGRQFSNSRSEMNVSTLELGDSALYLCASGTGASTNEKLFFGSGTQLSVL.

This chain joins TRBV11-2 and TRBJ1-6; D call uncertain. The germline gives CDR1 SGHAT, CDR2 FQNNGV. Trimming removed 0 bases from V and 7 bases from J, with 10 bases in between. The CDR3 has 15 amino acids. CDR3 protein: CASSLDEGLNSPLHF. CDR3 DNA: TGTGCCAGCAGCTTAGATGAGGGATTAAATTCACCCCTCCACTTT.

This chain joins TRBV7-2 and TRBJ1-4; the D gene is possibly TRBD1 (5 bases). Trimming removed 1 base from V and 3 bases from J, with 9 bases in between. CDR1 and CDR2 (germline): SGHTA, FQGNSA. This CDR3 comprises 15 residues. This CDR3 reads CASSLVRQSNEKLFF. CDR3 bases: TGTGCCAGCAGCTTAGTGAGACAGTCTAATGAAAAACTGTTTTTT.

The chain couples TRBV4-2 to TRBJ1-6; tentative D call: TRBD1 (6 bases). Germline V CDR1 and CDR2: LGHNA, YNFKEQ. This CDR3 has 18 amino acids. V was cut by 5 bases and J by 2 bases, with 19 bases left in between. The CDR3 region is CASSSDPYRDTYNSPLHF. The CDR3 bases are TGTGCCAGCAGCTCTGATCCTTACAGGGACACCTATAATTCACCCCTCCACTTT.

The chain's CDR3 is CASHRTGQPQHF. The CDR3 bases are TGTGCCAGCCACCGGACGGGGCAGCCCCAGCATTTT. The chain couples TRBV6-5 to TRBJ1-5; no reliable D call. Trimming removed 8 bases at V and 7 bases at J, with 12 bases between. CDR3 size: 12 residues. Germline V gene lookup returns CDR1 MNHEY and CDR2 SVGAGI.